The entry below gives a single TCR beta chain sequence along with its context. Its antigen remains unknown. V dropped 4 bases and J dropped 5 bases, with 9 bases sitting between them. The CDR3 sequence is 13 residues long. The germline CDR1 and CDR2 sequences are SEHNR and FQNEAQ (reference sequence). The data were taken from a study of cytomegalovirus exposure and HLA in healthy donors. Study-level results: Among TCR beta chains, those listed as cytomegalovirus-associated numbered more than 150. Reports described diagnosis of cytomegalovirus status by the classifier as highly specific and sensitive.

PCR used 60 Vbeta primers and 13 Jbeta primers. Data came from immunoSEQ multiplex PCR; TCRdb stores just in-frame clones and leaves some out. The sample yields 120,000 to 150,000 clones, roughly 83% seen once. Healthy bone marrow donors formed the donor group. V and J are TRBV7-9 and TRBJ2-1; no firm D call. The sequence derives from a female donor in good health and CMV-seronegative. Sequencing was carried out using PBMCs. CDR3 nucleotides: TGTGCCAGCAGCTCCAACAACGACAATGAGCAGTTCTTC. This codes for CASSSNNDNEQFF.